One sample yielded the 5 T cell receptor beta chains listed below, sequenced in a study of T cells expressing NK-cell markers. TCRdb reprocessed the 5' RACE reads, with one entry per CDR3 protein and no DNA. This listing includes hundreds of thousands of distinct CDR3 sequences. The specimen sequenced was blood T cells: a sorted CD56 or NKG2C T cell subset, CD4+ or CD8+ T cells, or bulk PBMC T cells (not recorded which). The origin of the receptors is a woman aged 18 to 75 in good health.

The genes are TRBV12-3 or TRBV12-4 and TRBJ1-2. CDR3 length equals 12 residues. The CDR3 is CASSFGDVSYTF.

The genes are TRBV20-1 and TRBJ2-7; as DNA is missing, the TRBD2 call by TCRdb cannot be tested. The CDR3 sequence is 13 residues long. Germline CDR1 DFQATT, CDR2 SNEGSKA (reference sequence). CDR3 loop: CSAVTGTRHEQYF.

This chain joins TRBV7-6 and TRBJ2-7; TCRdb selects TRBD1, and the lack of DNA leaves this call unchecked. Germline V gene lookup returns CDR1 SGHVS and CDR2 FNYEAQ. The CDR3 covers 14 residues. CDR3: CASSLDRVDYEQYF.

The chain joins TRBV4-2 to TRBJ2-1; TCRdb's D call, TRBD2, is unchecked because there is no DNA. This CDR3 comprises 15 residues. Per germline, CDR1 LGHNA and CDR2 YNFKEQ. The CDR3: CASSHEGGRNNEQFF.

The rearrangement uses TRBV7-2 and TRBJ1-2. Germline V gene lookup returns CDR1 SGHTA and CDR2 FQGNSA. This CDR3 has 12 amino acids. CDR3 residues: CASSLSFPGYTF.